Listed below are T cell receptor beta chains from one sample, sequenced in a study of blood T cells in healthy people across ages. TCRdb re-analysed the 5' RACE reads in MiXCR, keeping a single row per CDR3 protein. Seen here are 1.5 million to 2 million distinct CDR3 sequences, about 31% observed once, and the top ten hold about 11%. What was sequenced was blood. The receptors here all came from a woman aged 25 to 39 in good health. Each CDR3 is given with its conserved first and last residue. The D gene is left open where the match is weak. Where a row states a size, it is once, few, many or the class of an expanded clone; other rows omit it.

clone_size	j_call	v_call	d_call	cdr3_nt	cdr3_aa
NA	TRBJ2-3	TRBV7-2	NA	TGTGCCAGCAGCTTAGTTGTGGGGGGTAGCACAGATACGCAGTATTTT	CASSLVVGGSTDTQYF
NA	TRBJ2-7	TRBV5-1	TRBD2	TGCGCCAGCAGCCCCGGGACTAGCGGGAGAGGCTACGAGCAGTACTTC	CASSPGTSGRGYEQYF
few	TRBJ2-7	TRBV6-2/TRBV6-3	TRBD1	TGTGCCAGCAATCCGGGACAGGGGAGCTCCTACGAGCAGTACTTC	CASNPGQGSSYEQYF
NA	TRBJ1-4	TRBV7-9	TRBD1	TGTGCCAGCAGCTTAGGAGGAGGGGGCCCAGATGAAAAACTGTTTTTT	CASSLGGGGPDEKLFF
NA	TRBJ2-1	TRBV3-1	NA	TGTGCCAGCAGCCAAGTAAACACCCGAGTTGAGCAGTTCTTC	CASSQVNTRVEQFF
NA	TRBJ1-3	TRBV4-1	TRBD1	TGCGCCAGCAGCCCGGGACAGGGGGGCTCTGGAAACACCATATATTTT	CASSPGQGGSGNTIYF
few	TRBJ1-1	TRBV12-3/TRBV12-4	NA	TGTGCCAGCAGTTTAAACACCTGGGAAACTGAAGCTTTCTTT	CASSLNTWETEAFF
NA	TRBJ2-7	TRBV13	NA	TGTGCCAGCAGCTTCCGGGGGGCCGCCTCCTACGAGCAGTACTTC	CASSFRGAASYEQYF
NA	TRBJ2-1	TRBV29-1	NA	TGCAGCGTTGAAAGGCGGGGACAGAACAATGAGCAGTTCTTC	CSVERRGQNNEQFF
NA	TRBJ1-1	TRBV24-1	NA	TGTGCCAACCGACAGAGAAAAGCTTTCTTT	CANRQRKAFF
few	TRBJ2-5	TRBV7-9	NA	TGTGCCAGCAGCTTAGTTAGTCTGTCGGAGACCCAGTACTTC	CASSLVSLSETQYF
NA	TRBJ2-1	TRBV6-5	NA	TGTGCCAGCAGTTACTATATGGGGGCCGCCTACAATGAGCAGTTCTTC	CASSYYMGAAYNEQFF
few	TRBJ1-2	TRBV5-1	NA	TGCGCCAGCAGCTTGGCCCCAGGCGCACCTGGCTACACCTTC	CASSLAPGAPGYTF
few	TRBJ2-5	TRBV9	TRBD2	TGTGCCAGCAGCGCCACTAGCGGGGTCCAAGAGACCCAGTACTTC	CASSATSGVQETQYF
many	TRBJ2-7	TRBV29-1	TRBD1	TGCAGCGTGATCCTGGGACAGGGCTTCTACGAGCAGTACTTC	CSVILGQGFYEQYF
NA	TRBJ1-4	TRBV7-2	TRBD1	TGTGCCAGCAGCGGCACCCGACAGGGGTTTAGGGAAAAACTGTTTTTT	CASSGTRQGFREKLFF
NA	TRBJ2-1	TRBV5-1	NA	TGCGCCAGCAGCTTGAACGGACCCGCACCGCTTGAGCAGTTCTTC	CASSLNGPAPLEQFF
NA	TRBJ2-7	TRBV15	TRBD2	TGTGCCACCAGCAGTCGGGGGGGGTTCGGTGAGCAGTACTTC	CATSSRGGFGEQYF
NA	TRBJ1-1	TRBV18	NA	TGTGCCAGCTCACCACCGGTGGGGGGCCTGAACACTGAAGCTTTCTTT	CASSPPVGGLNTEAFF
NA	TRBJ2-3	TRBV7-3	TRBD2	TGTGCCAGCAGCTCAAGGGGACTAGCGGGGGGGCGAGCAGATACGCAGTATTTT	CASSSRGLAGGRADTQYF
few	TRBJ1-2	TRBV24-1	NA	TGTGCCACCAGTGATTATGAGAGCTACACCTTC	CATSDYESYTF
many	TRBJ2-6	TRBV7-9	NA	TGTGCCAGCAGCTTAGGTCGCTCTGGGGCCAACGTCCTGACTTTC	CASSLGRSGANVLTF
few	TRBJ2-5	TRBV28	NA	TGTGCCAGCAGTTTGGGACTGAGGTCGAAGACCCAGTACTTC	CASSLGLRSKTQYF
once	TRBJ1-4	TRBV10-3	NA	TGTGCCATCAGTGAGGCAGGGTCGAGGCTGTTTTTT	CAISEAGSRLFF
once	TRBJ2-2	TRBV20-1	NA	TGCAGTGCTACCTCAGGTCATCTCGGGGAGCTGTTTTTT	CSATSGHLGELFF
once	TRBJ2-7	TRBV20-1	NA	TGCAGTGCAAGGACGGCAAACTACGAGCAGTACTTC	CSARTANYEQYF
once	TRBJ2-1	TRBV2	TRBD2	TGTGCCAGCAGTTCTAGCGGGCGGGGCTTCAATGAGCAGTTCTTC	CASSSSGRGFNEQFF
few	TRBJ2-7	TRBV4-1	TRBD1	TGCGCCAGCAGTCACACCATCGGACAGGGAGCCTACGAGCAGTACTTC	CASSHTIGQGAYEQYF
many	TRBJ2-7	TRBV6-2/TRBV6-3	NA	TGTGCCAGCAGAACGGCTGATTACGAGCAGTACTTC	CASRTADYEQYF
NA	TRBJ1-1	TRBV3-1	NA	TGTGCCAGCAGCCAAGTGTCAGGGAAAGGGAGCACTGAAGCTTTCTTT	CASSQVSGKGSTEAFF
NA	TRBJ2-3	TRBV6-1	NA	TGTGCCAGCAGTGATTGGGGGCTTATTGTAGATACGCAGTATTTT	CASSDWGLIVDTQYF
once	TRBJ2-1	TRBV27	NA	TGTGCCAACAGTTTAACCCCCAATGAGCAGTTCTTC	CANSLTPNEQFF
NA	TRBJ2-5	TRBV12-5	TRBD2	TGTGCTAGTGGACCTAGCGGGGGGGGCGAGACCCAGTACTTC	CASGPSGGGETQYF